The clone carrying this TCR beta chain was counted a few times. These data belong to a study of beta chain features in type 1 diabetes. Expressed TCRB transcripts got sequenced, as all isolated RNA was reverse transcribed. Some clones are missing from TCRdb's copy, which holds only in-frame ones; the method was immunoSEQ multiplex PCR. Seen here are under 400,000 clones, approximately 12% observed once, and the top ten hold more than 0.015%. The TCR comes from a man aged 18-30 years in good health. What was sequenced was naive CD4+ T cells from blood.

CDR3 in amino acids: CASSQVSPGDHEQYF. The CDR3 bases are TGTGCCAGCAGCCAAGTTTCCCCAGGGGACCACGAGCAGTACTTC. V gene TRBV14 combines with J gene TRBJ2-7, with D maybe TRBD1 (6 bases). Germline V lookup: CDR1 SGHDN, CDR2 FVKESK. V was pared by 1 base and J by 5 bases, with 15 bases between. The CDR3 runs 15 residues.